A single sample gave rise to the 4 T cell receptor beta chains below, sequenced in a study of blood T cell repertoires in COVID-19 (dated by TCRdb to the early 2020s). The library was made by the immunoSEQ multiplex PCR assay. TCRdb provides this immuneACCESS table in a form limited to in-frame rearrangements. Some clones are lacking; in checked studies, under half of them reflect an unresolved V gene, and why the rest are absent is not known. In this sample the table shows around 160,000 clones, 80% of which occur a single time. Of the sample, approximately 6% is held by the ten largest clones. What was sequenced was PBMCs or T cells enriched from blood (not recorded which). All receptors come from a middle-aged man who had recovered from COVID-19.

This clone was detected only once. This chain uses TRBV19 with TRBJ1-2; D not resolved. V gave up 1 base and J gave up 2 bases, with 8 bases separating them. CDR1 is LNHDA and CDR2 is SQIVND in the germline V gene (reference sequence). The CDR3 spans 14 residues. CDR3 DNA sequence: TGTGCCAGTAGTATAGCAGGAATAAACTATGGCTACACCTTC. Its translation is CASSIAGINYGYTF. Drawing the rest from reference TRBV19 and TRBJ1-2, the complete variable domain is DGGITQSPKYLFRKEGQNVTLSCEQNLNHDAMYWYRQDPGQGLRLIYYSQIVNDFQKGDIAEGYSVSREKKESFPLTVTSAQKNPTAFYLCASSIAGINYGYTFGSGTRLTVV.

Concerning this clone: This same CDR3 is encoded by further DNA sequences in the sample. The V gene is TRBV9, the J gene TRBJ2-1, with TRBD1 as a possible D gene (6 bases). The CDR3 loop spans 13 amino acids. Trimming stripped 0 bases from V and 10 bases from J, with 11 bases between. CDR1 and CDR2 (germline): SGDLS, YYNGEE. CDR3 sequence reads: CASSVGGPGEQFF. DNA for the CDR3: TGTGCCAGCAGCGTAGGGGGGCCTGGGGAGCAGTTCTTC.

J is TRBJ2-1 and V is TRBV3-1 (or the pseudogene TRBV3-2); 12 bases align to TRBD2. Germline lookup yields CDR1 LGHDT and CDR2 YNNKEL (reference sequence). CDR3 length: 15 amino acids. Losses at the gene ends were 1 base for V and 12 bases for J; bases not matched to a gene: 7. Here the CDR3 reads CASSQGLAGAGGQFF. CDR3 in DNA: TGTGCCAGCAGCCAAGGACTAGCGGGGGCCGGGGGGCAGTTCTTC.

The chain combines TRBV2 with TRBJ1-3; D possibly corresponds to TRBD1 (5 bases). V dropped 8 bases and J dropped 0 bases, with 14 bases sitting between them. Germline assignment: CDR1 SNHLY and CDR2 FYNNEI. The CDR3 length is 15 residues. The CDR3 region is CASRWGQSSGNTIYF. CDR3 nucleotides: TGTGCCAGCCGGTGGGGCCAAAGCTCTGGAAACACCATATATTTT.